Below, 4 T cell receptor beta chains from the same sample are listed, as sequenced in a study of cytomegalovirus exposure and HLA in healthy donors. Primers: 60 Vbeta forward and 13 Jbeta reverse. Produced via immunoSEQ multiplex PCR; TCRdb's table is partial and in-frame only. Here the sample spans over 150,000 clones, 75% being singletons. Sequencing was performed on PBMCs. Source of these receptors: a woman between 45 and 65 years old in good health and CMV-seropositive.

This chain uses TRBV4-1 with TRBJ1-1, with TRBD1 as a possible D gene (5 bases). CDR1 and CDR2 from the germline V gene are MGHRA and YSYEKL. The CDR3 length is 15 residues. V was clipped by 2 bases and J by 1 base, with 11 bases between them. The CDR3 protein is CASSQQLGQNTEAFF. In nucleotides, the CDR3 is TGCGCCAGCAGCCAACAACTCGGACAGAACACTGAAGCTTTCTTT.

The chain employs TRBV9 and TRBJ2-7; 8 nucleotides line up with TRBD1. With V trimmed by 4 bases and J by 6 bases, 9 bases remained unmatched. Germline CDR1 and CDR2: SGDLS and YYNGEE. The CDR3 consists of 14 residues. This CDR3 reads CASSSRTGSGEQYF. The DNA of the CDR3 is TGTGCCAGCAGCTCCCGGACAGGGTCCGGCGAGCAGTACTTC. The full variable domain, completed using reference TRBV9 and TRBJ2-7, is DSGVTQTPKHLITATGQRVTLRCSPRSGDLSVYWYQQSLDQGLQFLIQYYNGEERAKGNILERFSAQQFPDLHSELNLSSLELGDSALYFCASSSRTGSGEQYFGPGTRLTVT.

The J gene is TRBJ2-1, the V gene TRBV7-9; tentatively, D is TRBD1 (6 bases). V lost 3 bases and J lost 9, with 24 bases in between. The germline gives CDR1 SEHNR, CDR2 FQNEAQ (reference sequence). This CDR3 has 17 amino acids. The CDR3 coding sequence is TGTGCCAGCAGCTTTCATATTTCGAGGGGGTTGCAGGTTGAGCAGTTCTTC. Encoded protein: CASSFHISRGLQVEQFF. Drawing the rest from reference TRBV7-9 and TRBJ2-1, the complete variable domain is DTGVSQNPRHKITKRGQNVTFRCDPISEHNRLYWYRQTLGQGPEFLTYFQNEAQLEKSRLLSDRFSAERPKGSFSTLEIQRTEQGDSAMYLCASSFHISRGLQVEQFFGPGTRLTVL.

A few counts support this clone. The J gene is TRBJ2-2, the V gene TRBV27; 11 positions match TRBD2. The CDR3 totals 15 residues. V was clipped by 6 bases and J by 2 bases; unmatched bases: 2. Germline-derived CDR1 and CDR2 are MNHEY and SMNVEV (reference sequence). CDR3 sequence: CASRLAGANTGELFF. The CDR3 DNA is TGTGCCAGCAGACTAGCGGGGGCCAACACCGGGGAGCTGTTTTTT.